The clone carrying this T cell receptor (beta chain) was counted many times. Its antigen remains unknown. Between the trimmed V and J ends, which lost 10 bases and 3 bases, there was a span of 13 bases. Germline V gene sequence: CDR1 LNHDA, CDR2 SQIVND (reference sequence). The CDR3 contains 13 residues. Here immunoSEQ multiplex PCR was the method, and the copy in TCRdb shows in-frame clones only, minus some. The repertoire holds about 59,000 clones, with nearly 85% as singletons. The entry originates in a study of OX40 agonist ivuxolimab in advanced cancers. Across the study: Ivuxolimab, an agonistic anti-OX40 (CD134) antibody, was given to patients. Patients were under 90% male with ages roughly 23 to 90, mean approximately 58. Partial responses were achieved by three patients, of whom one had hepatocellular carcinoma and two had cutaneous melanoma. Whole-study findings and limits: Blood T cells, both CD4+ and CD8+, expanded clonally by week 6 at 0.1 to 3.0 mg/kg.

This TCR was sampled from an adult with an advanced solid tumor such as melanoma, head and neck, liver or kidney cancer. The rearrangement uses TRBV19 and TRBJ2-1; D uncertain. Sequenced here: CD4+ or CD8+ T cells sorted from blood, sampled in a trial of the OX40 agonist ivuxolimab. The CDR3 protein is CATSGSLYNEQFF. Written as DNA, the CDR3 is TGTGCCACCTCCGGGTCCCTCTACAATGAGCAGTTCTTC.